This T cell receptor (beta chain) was sequenced during a study of breast tumors, draining lymph nodes, adjacent tissues. Axillary draining lymph nodes of breast cancer patients supplied the node samples. In regard to this clonotype: Its antigen is not known.

General observations from the study: Tumors had less TCR diversity than lymph nodes, more than nontumor tissue. Findings are consistent with lymph node origin and intratumoral expansion of most tumor T cells.

MiXCR was run by TCRdb on the multiplex PCR reads, yielding one entry per CDR3 protein. Of over 100,000 distinct CDR3 sequences in the sample, approximately 20% are singletons; the top ten hold under 3%. The ends lost 7 bases at V and 5 bases at J; junction bases unmatched: 4. This CDR3 is built from 13 residues. CDR1 LGHDT and CDR2 YNNKEL come from the germline V gene (reference sequence). The chain links TRBV3-1 to TRBJ2-5; TRBD1 matches at 10 bases. This clonotype was obtained from a female donor with breast cancer. Some clones in this sample may be carry-over from other donors' samples. Sequencing was carried out using axillary lymph node tissue. In DNA, the CDR3 is TGTGCCAGCAACAGACAGGGGGCCGAGACCCAGTACTTC. It encodes CASNRQGAETQYF.